This T cell receptor (beta chain) was profiled in a study of T cells expressing NK-cell markers. Across the study: Just one sequenced donor of eight was HCMV-seronegative, while seven were seropositive.

Making the TCR beta cDNA relied on 5'RACE template switching with UMIs. Using the 5' RACE reads, TCRdb records one entry per CDR3 protein without DNA. Recorded here are about 30,000 distinct CDR3 sequences; the top ten clones represent over 50%. This CDR3 comprises 14 residues. Germline-derived CDR1 and CDR2 are SNHLY and FYNNEI. For this clonotype: Its antigen is unknown.

Findings of the study overall: There were four donors in whom these clonotypes also led the CD3+CD56-NKG2C+ fraction. In a group of several donors, dominant NKG2C+ clonotypes represented about 1.0-7.0% of CD8+ T cells.

This clonotype was obtained from a woman aged 18 to 69 in good health. Sequencing was done on a sample of blood T cells: a sorted CD56 or NKG2C T cell subset, CD4+ or CD8+ T cells, or bulk PBMC T cells (not recorded which). The V call is TRBV2, the J call TRBJ2-7; the D call of TRBD2 rests on TCRdb alone, since no DNA is present to check it. The CDR3 is CASSFLAETYEQYF.